Sequencing of this TCR beta chain was carried out in a study of T cell responses to AZD1222 COVID-19 vaccine. Trimming at V came to 3 bases and at J to 4 bases, leaving 4 bases not matched to a gene. The CDR3 has 15 residues. Per germline, CDR1 MNHEY and CDR2 SMNVEV (reference sequence). TCRdb's table, derived via immunoSEQ multiplex PCR, lists solely in-frame clones and lacks some. The sample lists some 110,000 clones; roughly 93% were seen once. The clonotype comes from an adult in good health. The sequencing used peripheral blood, collected on day 0 of AZD1222 vaccination. V is TRBV27 and J is TRBJ2-7; 12 nucleotides align to TRBD2. The CDR3 DNA reads TGTGCCAGCAGTTTGCGGACTAGCGGGGATTACGAGCAGTACTTC. As protein: CASSLRTSGDYEQYF.